This T cell receptor (beta chain) was recovered during a study of Tregs in tolerant kidney transplant recipients. Study-wide points: Validation in larger populations is needed because few patients were studied. Activated donor B cell expansion appeared to reveal the most relevant donor-specific TCRbeta repertoire. This study did not directly address biological reproducibility.

Clones were read by immunoSEQ multiplex PCR, and TCRdb kept only the in-frame ones, dropping some. This sample has more than 95,000 clones, with approximately 90% found just once. This CDR3 region has 13 residues. The germline CDR1 and CDR2 sequences are LNHDA and SQIVND (reference sequence). The ends were cut back, 5 bases at V and 2 bases at J, with 10 bases in the middle. Thawed PBMCs were FACS-sorted into unstimulated CD4+CD25+CD127- regulatory T cells, CD4+CD25- non-regulatory cells, CD4 and CD8 cells. This clone was observed a single time. The target antigen is unknown. This chain connects TRBV19 to TRBJ2-7; D is possibly TRBD2 (6 bases). The receptor was derived from a human donor in good health. The sample comprised CD4+ T cells from blood. The CDR3 DNA follows: TGTGCCAGTAGTGAACCGGGGGCCTACGAGCAGTACTTC. Its translation is CASSEPGAYEQYF.